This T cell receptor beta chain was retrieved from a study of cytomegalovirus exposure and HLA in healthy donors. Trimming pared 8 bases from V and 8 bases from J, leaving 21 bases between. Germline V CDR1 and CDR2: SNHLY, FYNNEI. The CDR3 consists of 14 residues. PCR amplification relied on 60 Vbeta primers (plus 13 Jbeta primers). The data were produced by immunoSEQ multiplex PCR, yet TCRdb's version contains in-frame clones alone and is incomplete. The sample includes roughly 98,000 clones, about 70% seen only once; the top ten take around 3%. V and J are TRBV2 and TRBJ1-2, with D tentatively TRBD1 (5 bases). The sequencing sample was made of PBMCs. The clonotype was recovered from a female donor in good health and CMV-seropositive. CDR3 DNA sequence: TGTGCCAGCGGCGGGGACGTGACGTTTGGGGGCTACACCTTC. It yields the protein CASGGDVTFGGYTF.